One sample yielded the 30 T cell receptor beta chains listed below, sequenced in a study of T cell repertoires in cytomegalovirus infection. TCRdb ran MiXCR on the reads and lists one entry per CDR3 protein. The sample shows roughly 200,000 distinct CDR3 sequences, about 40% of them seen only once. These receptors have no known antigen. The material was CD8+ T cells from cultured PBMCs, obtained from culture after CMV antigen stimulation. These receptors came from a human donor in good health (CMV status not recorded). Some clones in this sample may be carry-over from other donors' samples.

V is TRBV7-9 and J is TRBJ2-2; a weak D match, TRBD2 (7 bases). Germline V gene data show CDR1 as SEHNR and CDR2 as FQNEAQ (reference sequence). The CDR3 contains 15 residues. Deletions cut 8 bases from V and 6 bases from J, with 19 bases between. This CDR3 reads CASGGAGIWSGELFF. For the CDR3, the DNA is TGTGCCAGCGGGGGGGCCGGAATATGGTCCGGGGAGCTGTTTTTT.

The CDR3: CSASDRGPYSNQPQHF. Here the CDR3 DNA reads TGCAGTGCCTCGGACAGGGGCCCGTATAGCAATCAGCCCCAGCATTTT. This rearrangement joins TRBV20-1 to TRBJ1-5, with 9 nucleotides matching TRBD1. Germline-derived CDR1 and CDR2 are DFQATT and SNEGSKA (reference sequence). This CDR3 has 16 residues. V gave up 6 bases and J gave up 0 bases; unmatched junction bases: 9.

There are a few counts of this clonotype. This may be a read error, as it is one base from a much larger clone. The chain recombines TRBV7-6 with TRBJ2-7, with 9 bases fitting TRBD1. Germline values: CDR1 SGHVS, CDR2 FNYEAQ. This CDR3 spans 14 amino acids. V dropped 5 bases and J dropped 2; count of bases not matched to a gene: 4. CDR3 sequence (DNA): TGTGCCAGCAGCACCGGGACAGGGCCCTACGAGCAGTACTTC. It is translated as CASSTGTGPYEQYF.

The CDR3 region has the DNA TGCGCCAGCAGTGAGAGCAGGCGGGGGAACACTGAAGCTTTCTTT. It translates to CASSESRRGNTEAFF. V is TRBV10-2 and J is TRBJ1-1; no reliable D call. V was pared by 2 bases and J by 1 base, with 11 bases between. Looked up from germline, CDR1 is WSHSY and CDR2 is SAAADI. This CDR3 is built from 15 residues.

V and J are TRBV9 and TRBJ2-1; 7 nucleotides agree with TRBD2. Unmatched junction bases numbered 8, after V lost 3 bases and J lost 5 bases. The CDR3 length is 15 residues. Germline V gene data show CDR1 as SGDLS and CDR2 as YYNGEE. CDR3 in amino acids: CASSAGGTSDNEQFF. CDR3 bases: TGTGCCAGCAGCGCCGGAGGCACTAGCGACAATGAGCAGTTCTTC.

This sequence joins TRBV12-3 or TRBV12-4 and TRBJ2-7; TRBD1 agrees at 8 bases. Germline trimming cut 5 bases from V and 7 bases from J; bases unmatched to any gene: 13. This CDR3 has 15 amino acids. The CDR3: CASSTSPGGAEEQYF. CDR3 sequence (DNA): TGTGCCAGCAGTACAAGTCCAGGGGGCGCGGAAGAGCAGTACTTC.

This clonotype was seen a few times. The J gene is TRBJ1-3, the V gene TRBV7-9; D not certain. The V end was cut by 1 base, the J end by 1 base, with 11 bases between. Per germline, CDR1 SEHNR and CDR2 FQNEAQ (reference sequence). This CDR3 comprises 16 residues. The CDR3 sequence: CASSLGPPNSGNTIYF. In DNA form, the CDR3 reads TGTGCCAGCAGCTTAGGGCCCCCGAATTCTGGAAACACCATATATTTT. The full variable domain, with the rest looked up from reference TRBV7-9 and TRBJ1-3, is DTGVSQNPRHKITKRGQNVTFRCDPISEHNRLYWYRQTLGQGPEFLTYFQNEAQLEKSRLLSDRFSAERPKGSFSTLEIQRTEQGDSAMYLCASSLGPPNSGNTIYFGEGSWLTVV.

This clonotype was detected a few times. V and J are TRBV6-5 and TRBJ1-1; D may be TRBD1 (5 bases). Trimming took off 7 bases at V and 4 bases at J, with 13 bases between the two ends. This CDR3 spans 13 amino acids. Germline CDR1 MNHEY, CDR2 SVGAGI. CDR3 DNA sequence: TGTGCCAGCACCTGGGGGGTGGGCACTGAAGCTTTCTTT. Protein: CASTWGVGTEAFF.

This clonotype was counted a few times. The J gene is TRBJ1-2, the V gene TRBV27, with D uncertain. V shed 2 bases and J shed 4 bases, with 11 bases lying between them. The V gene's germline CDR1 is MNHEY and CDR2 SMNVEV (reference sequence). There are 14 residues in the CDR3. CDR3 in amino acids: CASSLNRHSYGYTF. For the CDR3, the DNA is TGTGCCAGCAGTTTAAACAGACACTCCTATGGCTACACCTTC.

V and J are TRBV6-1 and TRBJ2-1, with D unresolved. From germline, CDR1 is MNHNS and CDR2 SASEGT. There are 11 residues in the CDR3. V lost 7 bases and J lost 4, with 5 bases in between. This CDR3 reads CASTIYNEQFF. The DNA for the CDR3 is TGTGCCAGCACTATTTACAATGAGCAGTTCTTC.

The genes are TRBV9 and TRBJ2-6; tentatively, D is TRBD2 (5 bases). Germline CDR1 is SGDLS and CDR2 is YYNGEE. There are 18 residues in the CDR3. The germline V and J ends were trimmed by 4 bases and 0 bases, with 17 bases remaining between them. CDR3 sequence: CASSYLKGAGSGANVLTF. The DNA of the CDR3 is TGTGCCAGCAGCTATCTGAAGGGCGCGGGCTCTGGGGCCAACGTCCTGACTTTC.

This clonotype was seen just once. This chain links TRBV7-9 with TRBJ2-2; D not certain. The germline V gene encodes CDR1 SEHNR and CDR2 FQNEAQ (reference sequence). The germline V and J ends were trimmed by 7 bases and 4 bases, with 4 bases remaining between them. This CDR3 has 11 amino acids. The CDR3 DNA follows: TGTGCCAGCACCGGCACCGGGGAGCTGTTTTTT. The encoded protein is CASTGTGELFF.

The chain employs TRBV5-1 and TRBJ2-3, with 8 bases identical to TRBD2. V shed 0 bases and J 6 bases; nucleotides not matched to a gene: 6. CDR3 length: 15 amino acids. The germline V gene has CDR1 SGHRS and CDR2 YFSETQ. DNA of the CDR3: TGCGCCAGCAGCTTGGAGCAGCGGGAGAGGGATACGCAGTATTTT. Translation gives CASSLEQRERDTQYF.

CDR3 sequence: CASSRSDGGNTEAFF. As DNA, the CDR3 is TGTGCCAGCAGCCGCTCGGACGGGGGGAACACTGAAGCTTTCTTT. The genes are TRBV5-6 and TRBJ1-1; D is perhaps TRBD1 (5 bases). Germline CDR1 reads SGHDT; CDR2 reads YYEEEE. Trimming left V 4 bases short and J 1 base short, with 14 bases between. The CDR3 has 15 residues.

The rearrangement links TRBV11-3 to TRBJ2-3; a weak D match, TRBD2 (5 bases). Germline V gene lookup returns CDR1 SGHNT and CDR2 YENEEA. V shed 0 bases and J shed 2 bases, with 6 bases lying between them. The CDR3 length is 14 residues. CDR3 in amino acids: CASSLDGNTDTQYF. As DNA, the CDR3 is TGTGCCAGCAGCTTAGACGGGAACACAGATACGCAGTATTTT.

The DNA of the CDR3 is TGCAGTGCTAGAAGTAGGACTAGCGGGTCCTACGAGCAGTACTTC. This encodes CSARSRTSGSYEQYF. The chain employs TRBV20-1 and TRBJ2-7, with 11 bases that match TRBD2. CDR3 length equals 15 residues. CDR1 and CDR2 (germline): DFQATT, SNEGSKA (reference sequence). With 2 bases clipped from V and 1 base from J, the junction kept 4 bases outside the gene matches.

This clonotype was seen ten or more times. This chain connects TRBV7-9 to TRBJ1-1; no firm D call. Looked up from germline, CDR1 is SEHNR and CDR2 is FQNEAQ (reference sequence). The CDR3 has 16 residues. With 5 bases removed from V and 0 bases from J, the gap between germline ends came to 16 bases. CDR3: CASSPGRGSLNTEAFF. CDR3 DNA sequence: TGTGCCAGCAGCCCTGGGCGAGGCAGCTTGAACACTGAAGCTTTCTTT.

CDR3: CASSLVAGTPIRGDTQYF. Here the CDR3 DNA reads TGTGCCAGCAGCTTAGTGGCCGGGACCCCAATCAGAGGAGATACGCAGTATTTT. The chain links TRBV7-6 to TRBJ2-3; TRBD1 or TRBD2 may be the D gene (5 bases each). V was shortened by 1 base and J by 5 bases, with 22 bases between the two germline ends. Germline values: CDR1 SGHVS, CDR2 FNYEAQ. The CDR3 has 18 residues.

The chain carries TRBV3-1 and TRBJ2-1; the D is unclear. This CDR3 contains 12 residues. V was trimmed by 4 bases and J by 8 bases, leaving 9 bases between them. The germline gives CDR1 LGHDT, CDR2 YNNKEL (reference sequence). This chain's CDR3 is CASSPDTHEQFF. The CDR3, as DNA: TGTGCCAGCAGCCCAGACACGCATGAGCAGTTCTTC.

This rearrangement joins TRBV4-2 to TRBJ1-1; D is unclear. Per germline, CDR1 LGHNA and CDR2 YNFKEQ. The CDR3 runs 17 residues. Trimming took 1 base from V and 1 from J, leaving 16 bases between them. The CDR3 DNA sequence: TGTGCCAGCAGCCAAGCCCCTCAGGCCCCAGCGAACACTGAAGCTTTCTTT. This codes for CASSQAPQAPANTEAFF.

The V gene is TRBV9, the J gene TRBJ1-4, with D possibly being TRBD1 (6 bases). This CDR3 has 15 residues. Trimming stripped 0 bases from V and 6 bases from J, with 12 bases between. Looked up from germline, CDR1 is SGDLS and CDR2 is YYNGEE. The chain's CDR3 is CASSVEDSAHEKLFF. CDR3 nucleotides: TGTGCCAGCAGCGTAGAGGACAGCGCGCATGAAAAACTGTTTTTT.

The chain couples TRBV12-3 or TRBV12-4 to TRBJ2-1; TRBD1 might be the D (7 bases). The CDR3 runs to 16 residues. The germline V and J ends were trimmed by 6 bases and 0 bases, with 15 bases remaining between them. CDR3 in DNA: TGTGCCAGCAGCTCACGACAGGGAGGCTCCTACAATGAGCAGTTCTTC. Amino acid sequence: CASSSRQGGSYNEQFF.

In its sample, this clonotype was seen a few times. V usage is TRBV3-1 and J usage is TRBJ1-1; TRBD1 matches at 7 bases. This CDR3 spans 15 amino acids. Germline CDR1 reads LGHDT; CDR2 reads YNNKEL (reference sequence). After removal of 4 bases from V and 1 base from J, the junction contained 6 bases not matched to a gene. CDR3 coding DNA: TGTGCCAGCAGCCTTAAACAGGGGAGGAACACTGAAGCTTTCTTT. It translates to CASSLKQGRNTEAFF.

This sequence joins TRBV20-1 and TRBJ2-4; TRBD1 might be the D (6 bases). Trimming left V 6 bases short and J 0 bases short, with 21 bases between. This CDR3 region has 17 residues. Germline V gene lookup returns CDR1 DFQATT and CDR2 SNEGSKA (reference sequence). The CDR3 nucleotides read TGCAGTGCCCGGGGAAAAGGGGGAGTGAGAGCCAAAAACATTCAGTACTTC. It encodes CSARGKGGVRAKNIQYF.

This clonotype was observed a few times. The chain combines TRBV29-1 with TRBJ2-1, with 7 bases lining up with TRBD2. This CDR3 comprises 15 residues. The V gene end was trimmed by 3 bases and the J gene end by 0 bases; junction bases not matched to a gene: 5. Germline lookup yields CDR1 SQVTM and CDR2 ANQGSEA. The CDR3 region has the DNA TGCAGCGTTGACCGTGGCGGGAGCTCCTACAATGAGCAGTTCTTC. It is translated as CSVDRGGSSYNEQFF.

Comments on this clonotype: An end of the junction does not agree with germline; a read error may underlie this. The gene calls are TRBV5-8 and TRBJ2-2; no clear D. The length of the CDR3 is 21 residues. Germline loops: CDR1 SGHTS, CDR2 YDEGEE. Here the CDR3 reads CASSLGTQDTIAYTNTGELFF. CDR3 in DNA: TGTGCCAGCAGCTTGGGGACCCAGGATACGATCGCCTATACGAATACCGGGGAGCTGTTTTTT. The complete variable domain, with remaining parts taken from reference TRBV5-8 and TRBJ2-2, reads EAGVTQSPTHLIKTRGQQATLRCSPISGHTSVYWYQQALGLGLQFLLWYDEGEERNRGNFPPRFSGRQFPNYSSELNVNALELEDSALYLCASSLGTQDTIAYTNTGELFFGEGSRLTVL.

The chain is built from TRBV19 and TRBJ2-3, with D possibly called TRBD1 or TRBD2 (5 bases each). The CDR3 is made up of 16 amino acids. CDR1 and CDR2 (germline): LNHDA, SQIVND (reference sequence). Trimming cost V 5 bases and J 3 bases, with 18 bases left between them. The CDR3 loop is CASSAEDTSRTDTQYF. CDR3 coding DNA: TGTGCCAGTAGTGCGGAGGACACCTCCCGGACAGATACGCAGTATTTT.

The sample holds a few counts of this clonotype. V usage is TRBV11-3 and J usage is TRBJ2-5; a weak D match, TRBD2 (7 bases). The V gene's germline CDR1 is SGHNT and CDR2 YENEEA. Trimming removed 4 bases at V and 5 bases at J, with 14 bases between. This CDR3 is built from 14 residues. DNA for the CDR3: TGTGCCAGCAGCTCCCGGGGGGCCGGTGAGACCCAGTACTTC. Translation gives CASSSRGAGETQYF.

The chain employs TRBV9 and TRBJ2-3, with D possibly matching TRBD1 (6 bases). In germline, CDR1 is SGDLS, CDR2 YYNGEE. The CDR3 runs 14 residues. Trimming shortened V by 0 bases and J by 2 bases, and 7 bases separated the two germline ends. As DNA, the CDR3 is TGTGCCAGCAGCGTAGCAGGGGACACAGATACGCAGTATTTT. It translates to CASSVAGDTDTQYF.

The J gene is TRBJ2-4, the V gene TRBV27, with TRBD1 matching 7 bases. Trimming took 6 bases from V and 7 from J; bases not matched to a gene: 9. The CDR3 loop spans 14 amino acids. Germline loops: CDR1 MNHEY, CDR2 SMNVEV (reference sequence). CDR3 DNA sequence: TGTGCCAGCAGCATAGGGGGCTTAGTGAACATTCAGTACTTC. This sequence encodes CASSIGGLVNIQYF.